This TCR beta chain was captured in a study of blood T cell repertoires in COVID-19. Study summary: Samples came from the United States, Italy and Spain, spanning acute and convalescent COVID-19.

Per the original data handling: Quantification of nucleated cells was approximated via reference gene primer amplification. Some clones are missing from TCRdb's copy, which holds only in-frame ones; the method was immunoSEQ multiplex PCR. The D gene and trimming were derived from the DNA, and the V and J assignments and clone size from that table. The table records hundreds of thousands of clones, 85% to 90% of them present only once. V lost 0 bases and J 7 bases, leaving 22 bases between the germline ends. This CDR3 is 18 amino acids long. Germline values: CDR1 GTSNPN, CDR2 SVGIG (reference sequence).

The chain joins TRBV30 to TRBJ1-6; D unclear. Sequencing was performed on PBMCs or T cells enriched from blood (not recorded which). This sequence was found in a woman aged 18 to 35 who had recovered from COVID-19. CDR3 nucleotides: TGTGCCTGGAGTGTAAACAACCGACTCAGATCGTGGAATTCACCCCTCCACTTT. Translation: CAWSVNNRLRSWNSPLHF.